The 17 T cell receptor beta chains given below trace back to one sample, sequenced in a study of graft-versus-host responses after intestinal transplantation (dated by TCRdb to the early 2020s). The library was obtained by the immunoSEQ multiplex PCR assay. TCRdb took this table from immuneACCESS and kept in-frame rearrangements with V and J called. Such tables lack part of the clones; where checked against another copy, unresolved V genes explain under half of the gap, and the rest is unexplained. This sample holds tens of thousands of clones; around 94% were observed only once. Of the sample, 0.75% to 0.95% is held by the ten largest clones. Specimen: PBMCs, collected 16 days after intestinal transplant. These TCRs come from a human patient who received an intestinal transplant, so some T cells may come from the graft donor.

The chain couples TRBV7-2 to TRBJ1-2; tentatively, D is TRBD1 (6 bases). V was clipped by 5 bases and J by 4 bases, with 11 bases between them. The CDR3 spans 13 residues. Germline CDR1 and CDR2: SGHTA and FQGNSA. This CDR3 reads CASSLRGPYGYTF. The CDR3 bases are TGTGCCAGCAGCCTCCGGGGGCCCTATGGCTACACCTTC.

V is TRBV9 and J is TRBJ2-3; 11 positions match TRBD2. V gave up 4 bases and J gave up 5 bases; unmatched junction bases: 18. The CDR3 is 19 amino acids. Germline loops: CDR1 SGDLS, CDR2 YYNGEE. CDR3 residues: CASSPPLGTSGSVGDTQYF. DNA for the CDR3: TGTGCCAGCAGCCCCCCATTAGGTACTAGCGGGAGCGTGGGAGATACGCAGTATTTT.

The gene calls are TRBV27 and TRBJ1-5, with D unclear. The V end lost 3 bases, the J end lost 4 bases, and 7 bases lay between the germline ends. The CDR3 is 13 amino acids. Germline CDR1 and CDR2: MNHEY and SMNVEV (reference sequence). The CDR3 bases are TGTGCCAGCAGTTTTTCGGGGAATCAGCCCCAGCATTTT. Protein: CASSFSGNQPQHF.

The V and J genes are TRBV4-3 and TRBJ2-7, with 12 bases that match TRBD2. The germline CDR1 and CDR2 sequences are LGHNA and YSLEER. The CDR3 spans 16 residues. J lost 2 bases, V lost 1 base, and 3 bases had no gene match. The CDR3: CASSQGASGRAYEQYF. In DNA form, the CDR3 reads TGCGCCAGCAGCCAAGGGGCTAGCGGGAGGGCCTACGAGCAGTACTTC.

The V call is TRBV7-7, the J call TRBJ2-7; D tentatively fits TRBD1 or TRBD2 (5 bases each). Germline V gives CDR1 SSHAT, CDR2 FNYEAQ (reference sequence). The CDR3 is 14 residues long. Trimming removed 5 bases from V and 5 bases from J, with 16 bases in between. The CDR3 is CASSQGPSDHEQYF. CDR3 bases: TGTGCCAGCAGCCAGGGACCCTCCGACCACGAGCAGTACTTC.

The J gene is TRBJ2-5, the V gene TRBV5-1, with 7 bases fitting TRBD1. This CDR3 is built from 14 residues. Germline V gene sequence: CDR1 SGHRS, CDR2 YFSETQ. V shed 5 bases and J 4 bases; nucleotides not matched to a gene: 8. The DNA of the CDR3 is TGCGCCAGCAGTTTGACAGGGCCCCCAGAGACCCAGTACTTC. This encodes CASSLTGPPETQYF.

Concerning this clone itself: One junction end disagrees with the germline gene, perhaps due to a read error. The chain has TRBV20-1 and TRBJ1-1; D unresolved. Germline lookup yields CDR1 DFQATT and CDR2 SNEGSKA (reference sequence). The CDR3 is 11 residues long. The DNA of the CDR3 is TGCAGTGCTAGGGGTCGGGCCAAAGGCTCCTTT. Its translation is CSARGRAKGSF.

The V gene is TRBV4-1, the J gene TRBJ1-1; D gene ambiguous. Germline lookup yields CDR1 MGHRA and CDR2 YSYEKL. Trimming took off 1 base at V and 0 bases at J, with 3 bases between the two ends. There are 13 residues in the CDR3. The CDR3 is CASSQVVNTEAFF. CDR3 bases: TGCGCCAGCAGCCAAGTAGTGAACACTGAAGCTTTCTTT.

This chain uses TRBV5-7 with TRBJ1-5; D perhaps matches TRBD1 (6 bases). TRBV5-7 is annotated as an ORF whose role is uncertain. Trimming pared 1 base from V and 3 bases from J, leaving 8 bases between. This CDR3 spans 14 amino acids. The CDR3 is CASSLRDNNQPQHF. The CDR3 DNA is TGTGCCAGCAGCTTGAGGGACAACAATCAGCCCCAGCATTTT.

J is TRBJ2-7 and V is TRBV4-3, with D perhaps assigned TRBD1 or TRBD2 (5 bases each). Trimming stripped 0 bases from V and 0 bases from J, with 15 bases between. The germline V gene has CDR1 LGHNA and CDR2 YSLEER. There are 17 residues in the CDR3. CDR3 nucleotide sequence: TGCGCCAGCAGCCAAGATTTCCCCGGGACCAACTCCTACGAGCAGTACTTC. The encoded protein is CASSQDFPGTNSYEQYF.

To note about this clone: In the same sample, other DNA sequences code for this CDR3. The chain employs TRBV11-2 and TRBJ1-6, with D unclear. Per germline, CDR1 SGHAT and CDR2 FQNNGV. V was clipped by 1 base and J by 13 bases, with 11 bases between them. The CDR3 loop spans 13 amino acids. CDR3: CASSLGSVSPLHF. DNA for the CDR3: TGTGCCAGCAGCTTAGGGTCGGTCTCGCCCCTCCACTTT.

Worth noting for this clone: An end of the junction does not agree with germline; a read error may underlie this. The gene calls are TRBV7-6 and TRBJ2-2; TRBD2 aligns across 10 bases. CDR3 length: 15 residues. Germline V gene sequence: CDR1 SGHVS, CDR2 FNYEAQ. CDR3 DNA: TGTGCCAGCAGCGTAGCGGGAGGACGGACCGGGGAGCTGTTTTTT. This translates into CASSVAGGRTGELFF.

The CDR3 region has the DNA TGTGCCAGCAGTTTGGATCCGGGGGACCCCTACGAGCAGTACTTC. This codes for CASSLDPGDPYEQYF. V usage is TRBV27 and J usage is TRBJ2-7; D may be TRBD2 (6 bases). The V end was cut by 3 bases, the J end by 2 bases, with 14 bases between. CDR1 is MNHEY, CDR2 SMNVEV, per germline (reference sequence). The CDR3 covers 15 residues.

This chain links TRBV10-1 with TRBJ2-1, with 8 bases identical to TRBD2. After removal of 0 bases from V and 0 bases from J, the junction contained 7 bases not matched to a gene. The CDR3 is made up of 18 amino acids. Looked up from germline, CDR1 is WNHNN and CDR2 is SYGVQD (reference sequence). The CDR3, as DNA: TGCGCCAGCAGTGAGTCGAGGGAACTAGCGGCCTCCTACAATGAGCAGTTCTTC. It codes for CASSESRELAASYNEQFF.

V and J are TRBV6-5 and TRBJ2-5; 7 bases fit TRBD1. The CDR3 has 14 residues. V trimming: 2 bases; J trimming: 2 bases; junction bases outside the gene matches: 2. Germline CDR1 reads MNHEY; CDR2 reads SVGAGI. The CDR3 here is CASSYGTVQETQYF. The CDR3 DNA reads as TGTGCCAGCAGTTACGGGACAGTACAAGAGACCCAGTACTTC.

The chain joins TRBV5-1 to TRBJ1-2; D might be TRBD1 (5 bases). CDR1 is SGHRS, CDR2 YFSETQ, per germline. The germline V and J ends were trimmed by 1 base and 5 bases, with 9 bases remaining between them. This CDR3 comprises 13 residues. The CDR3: CASSLSKGYGYTF. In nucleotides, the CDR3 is TGCGCCAGCAGCTTGTCCAAGGGGTATGGCTACACCTTC.

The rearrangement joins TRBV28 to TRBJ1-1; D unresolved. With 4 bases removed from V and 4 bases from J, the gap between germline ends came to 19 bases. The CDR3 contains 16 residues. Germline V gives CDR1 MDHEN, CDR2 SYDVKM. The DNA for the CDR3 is TGTGCCAGCAGTTCGCGTTGGGATCAGGACGCCACTGAAGCTTTCTTT. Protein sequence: CASSSRWDQDATEAFF.